Below are 27 T cell receptor beta chains sequenced from a single sample in a study of blood T cell repertoires in COVID-19. TCRdb keeps only in-frame clones here, not all; method: immunoSEQ multiplex PCR. The sample carries roughly 170,000 clones, about 84% recorded once. Sample: PBMCs or T cells enriched from blood (not recorded which). These receptors were collected from a woman aged 40 to 55 with acute COVID-19.

This chain uses TRBV11-3 with TRBJ1-1; 7 bases agree with TRBD1. CDR1 and CDR2 (germline): SGHNT, YENEEA. V was clipped by 2 bases and J by 11 bases; unmatched bases: 8. The CDR3 covers 13 residues. CDR3: CASSLSGGLQAFF. The CDR3 nucleotides are TGTGCCAGCAGCTTATCAGGGGGGCTTCAGGCTTTCTTT.

The V and J genes are TRBV12-3 or TRBV12-4 and TRBJ1-1; possibly TRBD1 for D (6 bases). V dropped 5 bases and J dropped 8 bases, with 12 bases sitting between them. The CDR3 totals 12 residues. Here the CDR3 reads CASSSWTAEAFF. Written as DNA, the CDR3 is TGTGCCAGCAGTAGCTGGACAGCAGAAGCTTTCTTT.

The chain has TRBV5-8 and TRBJ2-5, with D possibly TRBD2 on 6 matching bases. Trimming removed 0 bases at V and 3 bases at J, with 6 bases between. The CDR3 is made up of 13 amino acids. CDR1 is SGHTS and CDR2 is YDEGEE in the germline V gene. CDR3 sequence: CASSLGGEETQYF. The CDR3 nucleotides are TGTGCCAGCAGCTTGGGGGGGGAAGAGACCCAGTACTTC.

The chain combines TRBV6-5 with TRBJ1-2; a possible D gene is TRBD1 (6 bases). Per germline, CDR1 MNHEY and CDR2 SVGAGI. The length of the CDR3 is 14 residues. V was clipped by 2 bases and J by 3 bases, with 10 bases between them. CDR3 bases: TGTGCCAGCAGTTACAGTTCAGGGGACTATGGCTACACCTTC. Translated: CASSYSSGDYGYTF.

CDR3 region: CASRLAGSNEQFF. The DNA for the CDR3 is TGTGCCAGCAGACTAGCGGGATCTAACGAGCAGTTCTTC. The V gene is TRBV7-2, the J gene TRBJ2-1, with 10 bases lining up with TRBD2. Germline trimming cut 6 bases from V and 10 bases from J; bases unmatched to any gene: 6. Germline V lookup: CDR1 SGHTA, CDR2 FQGNSA. The CDR3 totals 13 residues.

J is TRBJ1-2 and V is TRBV7-9; perhaps TRBD1 as D (5 bases). CDR1 is SEHNR and CDR2 is FQNEAQ in the germline V gene (reference sequence). The CDR3 sequence is 16 residues long. V was trimmed by 5 bases and J by 1 base, leaving 17 bases between them. CDR3 protein: CASSREEAGRNYGYTF. For the CDR3, the DNA is TGTGCCAGCAGCCGGGAGGAGGCAGGGCGTAACTATGGCTACACCTTC.

J is TRBJ1-3 and V is TRBV19; D not resolved. CDR3 size: 14 residues. The germline V and J ends were trimmed by 6 bases and 0 bases, with 9 bases remaining between them. Germline loops: CDR1 LNHDA, CDR2 SQIVND (reference sequence). CDR3 loop: CASRGSSSGNTIYF. Written as DNA, the CDR3 is TGTGCCAGTAGGGGCAGCTCCTCTGGAAACACCATATATTTT. The whole variable domain, remainder taken from reference TRBV19 and TRBJ1-3, is DGGITQSPKYLFRKEGQNVTLSCEQNLNHDAMYWYRQDPGQGLRLIYYSQIVNDFQKGDIAEGYSVSREKKESFPLTVTSAQKNPTAFYLCASRGSSSGNTIYFGEGSWLTVV.

The rearrangement links TRBV5-6 to TRBJ2-7; 11 bases map to TRBD2. The CDR3 consists of 15 residues. The germline V gene encodes CDR1 SGHDT and CDR2 YYEEEE. V dropped 2 bases and J dropped 5; count of bases not matched to a gene: 6. CDR3 sequence reads: CASSFRLAGPHEQYF. The CDR3 coding sequence is TGTGCCAGCAGCTTTCGACTAGCGGGACCCCACGAGCAGTACTTC.

This clone was seen more than once but under ten times. This chain links TRBV5-3 with TRBJ1-2, with D unclear. TRBV5-3 is placed among ORFs of uncertain function. The V gene lost 4 bases and the J gene lost 4 bases, with 8 bases spanning the gap. The CDR3 is 12 residues long. In DNA, the CDR3 is TGTGCCAGAAGCGCCAGATCCTATGGCTACACCTTC. The encoded protein is CARSARSYGYTF.

The chain carries TRBV7-6 and TRBJ1-5, with D possibly matching TRBD1 (5 bases). The V and J ends lost 5 bases and 7 bases respectively, with 12 bases between them. This CDR3 comprises 13 residues. Germline V gives CDR1 SGHVS, CDR2 FNYEAQ. The CDR3 loop reads CASSRTFGQPQHF. The CDR3 nucleotides read TGTGCCAGCAGCCGGACATTCGGACAGCCCCAGCATTTT. The entire variable domain, with the rest obtained from reference TRBV7-6 and TRBJ1-5, is as follows: GAGVSQSPRYKVTKRGQDVALRCDPISGHVSLYWYRQALGQGPEFLTYFNYEAQQDKSGLPNDRFSAERPEGSISTLTIQRTEQRDSAMYRCASSRTFGQPQHFGDGTRLSIL.

The genes are TRBV11-2 and TRBJ2-1; 8 nucleotides align to TRBD1. V gave up 1 base and J gave up 4 bases; unmatched junction bases: 6. This CDR3 region has 16 residues. Germline V gives CDR1 SGHAT, CDR2 FQNNGV. CDR3 bases: TGTGCCAGCAGCTTAGGGACAGGGTTGGGATACAATGAGCAGTTCTTC. It yields the protein CASSLGTGLGYNEQFF.

This clone has only a few counts. The chain links TRBV6-2 or TRBV6-3 to TRBJ2-2; tentative D call: TRBD1 (5 bases). V was pared by 5 bases and J by 7 bases, with 14 bases between. Germline V gene lookup returns CDR1 MNHEY and CDR2 SVGEGT. The CDR3 spans 14 residues. Written as DNA, the CDR3 is TGTGCCAGCAGTGGGGCCCCTGCTAGCGGGGAGCTGTTTTTT. Translation: CASSGAPASGELFF.

This clone appeared a few times. This chain joins TRBV30 and TRBJ2-1; D not resolved. This CDR3 has 17 residues. Trimming removed 4 bases from V and 0 bases from J, with 19 bases in between. The germline V gene encodes CDR1 GTSNPN and CDR2 SVGIG (reference sequence). The CDR3 DNA reads as TGTGCCTGGACCCCCCGGGTATCCCTGAGCTCCTACAATGAGCAGTTCTTC. Translated, it gives CAWTPRVSLSSYNEQFF.

The rearrangement uses TRBV18 and TRBJ2-1; D gene ambiguous. Trimming removed 0 bases from V and 7 bases from J, with 7 bases in between. This CDR3 has 13 residues. Germline V gene sequence: CDR1 KGHSH, CDR2 LQKENI. The CDR3 reads CASSPPNGNEQFF. The CDR3 coding sequence is TGTGCCAGCTCACCACCGAACGGTAATGAGCAGTTCTTC. Supplemented by reference TRBV18 and TRBJ2-1, the full variable domain reads NAGVMQNPRHLVRRRGQEARLRCSPMKGHSHVYWYRQLPEEGLKFMVYLQKENIIDESGMPKERFSAEFPKEGPSILRIQQVVRGDSAAYFCASSPPNGNEQFFGPGTRLTVL.

V and J are TRBV21-1 and TRBJ1-2; the listed D gene, TRBD1, was not tested against the DNA. TRBV21-1 is a listed pseudogene. The CDR3 loop spans 13 amino acids. This CDR3 is CASSKEAGYGYTF. CDR3 nucleotides: TGTGCCAGCAGCAAAGAGGCAGGCTATGGCTACACCTTC.

Only one count was recorded for this clone. The chain combines TRBV6-6 with TRBJ2-5; D might be TRBD1 (6 bases). Germline CDR1 and CDR2: MNHNY and SVGAGI (reference sequence). The CDR3 spans 14 residues. V lost 11 bases, J lost 5 bases, and 21 bases lay in between. CDR3 in amino acids: CAAAGAAVSETQYF. CDR3 in DNA: TGTGCCGCAGCAGGGGCAGCCGTTAGCGAGACCCAGTACTTC.

This rearrangement joins TRBV24-1 to TRBJ2-5; unclear D gene. Germline CDR1 reads KGHDR; CDR2 reads SFDVKD. V was pared by 3 bases and J by 2 bases, with 3 bases between. The CDR3 is made up of 12 amino acids. The CDR3 region has the DNA TGTGCCACCAGTGATACACAAGAGACCCAGTACTTC. It is translated as CATSDTQETQYF.

The rearrangement links TRBV5-1 to TRBJ2-3; D is possibly TRBD1 (6 bases). The CDR3 contains 12 residues. The germline gives CDR1 SGHRS, CDR2 YFSETQ. V was cut by 3 bases and J by 7 bases, with 9 bases left in between. This chain's CDR3 is CASSSTGHTQYF. CDR3 in DNA: TGCGCCAGCAGCTCGACAGGACATACGCAGTATTTT.

This chain connects TRBV7-8 to TRBJ2-2; D perhaps matches TRBD2 (6 bases). This CDR3 region has 13 residues. Trimming removed 4 bases at V and 12 bases at J, with 15 bases between. Germline CDR1 SGHVS, CDR2 FQNEAQ. CDR3 protein: CASSSRDSLKLFF. The CDR3 DNA is TGTGCCAGCAGCTCGAGGGACTCCCTGAAGCTGTTTTTT.

This clone was observed once. The rearrangement uses TRBV7-3 and TRBJ2-1, with TRBD2 identical over 8 bases. Trimming at V came to 1 base and at J to 6 bases, leaving 5 bases not matched to a gene. Looked up from germline, CDR1 is SGHTA and CDR2 is FQGTGA. The CDR3 spans 15 residues. CDR3 DNA sequence: TGTGCCAGCAGCTTAATGAGCGGGAGTGTCAATGAGCAGTTCTTC. Translation: CASSLMSGSVNEQFF.

This rearrangement joins TRBV7-8 to TRBJ2-7, with 13 bases fitting TRBD2. The V gene's germline CDR1 is SGHVS and CDR2 FQNEAQ. The CDR3 is made up of 14 amino acids. After removal of 2 bases from V and 7 bases from J, the junction contained 2 bases not matched to a gene. CDR3 residues: CASSLSGLAGEQYF. Written as DNA, the CDR3 is TGTGCCAGCAGCTTATCGGGACTAGCGGGAGAGCAGTACTTC.

This clone was recorded at least ten times. This chain's CDR3 is CASSPSGVGGSWKETQYF. The CDR3 nucleotides read TGCGCCAGCAGCCCCTCCGGAGTTGGGGGCAGTTGGAAAGAGACCCAGTACTTC. The gene calls are TRBV4-1 and TRBJ2-5, with D perhaps matching TRBD1 (6 bases). The V and J ends lost 4 bases and 3 bases respectively, with 24 bases between them. This CDR3 region has 18 residues. CDR1 and CDR2 from the germline V gene are MGHRA and YSYEKL.

The J gene is TRBJ2-1, the V gene TRBV11-2; 11 bases fit TRBD2. Germline-derived CDR1 and CDR2 are SGHAT and FQNNGV. V lost 5 bases, J lost 1 base, and 10 bases stayed unmatched. This CDR3 comprises 18 residues. The CDR3 DNA sequence: TGTGCCAGCAGCAAATATTTAGCGGGAGGGCTGTCCTACAATGAGCAGTTCTTC. Protein sequence: CASSKYLAGGLSYNEQFF.

The CDR3 protein is CASGYGTNNEQFF. The DNA for the CDR3 is TGTGCCAGCGGATACGGGACAAACAATGAGCAGTTCTTC. The genes are TRBV7-2 and TRBJ2-1; possibly TRBD1 for D (6 bases). CDR1 and CDR2 from the germline V gene are SGHTA and FQGNSA. Deletions cut 8 bases from V and 5 bases from J, with 13 bases between. The CDR3 is 13 residues long. Based on the CDR3 plus reference TRBV7-2 and TRBJ2-1, the full variable domain is GAGVSQSPSNKVTEKGKDVELRCDPISGHTALYWYRQSLGQGLEFLIYFQGNSAPDKSGLPSDRFSAERTGGSVSTLTIQRTQQEDSAVYLCASGYGTNNEQFFGPGTRLTVL.

This clone has a single count. The chain joins TRBV7-3 to TRBJ2-3, with 12 bases aligning to TRBD2. The V gene end was trimmed by 4 bases and the J gene end by 5 bases; junction bases not matched to a gene: 4. This CDR3 contains 15 residues. CDR1 is SGHTA and CDR2 is FQGTGA in the germline V gene. The CDR3 DNA sequence: TGTGCCAGCAGCTCTAGCGGGAGGGCCGTAGATACGCAGTATTTT. This gives the protein CASSSSGRAVDTQYF. Together with reference TRBV7-3 and TRBJ2-3, the CDR3 gives the full variable domain: GAGVSQTPSNKVTEKGKYVELRCDPISGHTALYWYRQSLGQGPEFLIYFQGTGAADDSGLPNDRFFAVRPEGSVSTLKIQRTERGDSAVYLCASSSSGRAVDTQYFGPGTRLTVL.

The chain has TRBV29-1 and TRBJ2-6, with D possibly being TRBD1 (5 bases). Germline CDR1 is SQVTM and CDR2 is ANQGSEA. Trimming stripped 4 bases from V and 2 bases from J, with 12 bases between. CDR3 length: 15 residues. CDR3 region: CSVGQQGPGANVLTF. CDR3 coding DNA: TGCAGCGTTGGCCAGCAGGGCCCTGGGGCCAACGTCCTGACTTTC. Together with reference TRBV29-1 and TRBJ2-6, the CDR3 gives the full variable domain: SAVISQKPSRDICQRGTSLTIQCQVDSQVTMMFWYRQQPGQSLTLIATANQGSEATYESGFVIDKFPISRPNLTFSTLTVSNMSPEDSSIYLCSVGQQGPGANVLTFGAGSRLTVL.

This chain links TRBV7-3 with TRBJ2-1, with unresolved D. The CDR3 consists of 13 residues. V was shortened by 4 bases and J by 4 bases, with 8 bases between the two germline ends. Germline CDR1 is SGHTA and CDR2 is FQGTGA. This CDR3 is CASSSSIYNEQFF. For the CDR3, the DNA is TGTGCCAGCAGCTCTAGTATTTACAATGAGCAGTTCTTC. Combining the CDR3 with reference TRBV7-3 and TRBJ2-1 gives the whole variable domain GAGVSQTPSNKVTEKGKYVELRCDPISGHTALYWYRQSLGQGPEFLIYFQGTGAADDSGLPNDRFFAVRPEGSVSTLKIQRTERGDSAVYLCASSSSIYNEQFFGPGTRLTVL.